The present T cell receptor beta chain was sequenced within a study of T-cell memory formation after mild COVID-19. The CDR3 consists of 16 residues. V lost 1 base, J lost 4 bases, and 16 bases lay in between. The germline V gene encodes CDR1 LGHNA and CDR2 YSLEER. One entry per CDR3 protein, called by TCRdb with MiXCR from the 5' RACE reads. This sample carries some 290,000 distinct CDR3 sequences, roughly 15% of them seen once, and the ten largest clones take over 20%. Study conclusions and caveats: Clones that contracted clustered mainly in CM and EM if CD4+ and in EMRA if CD8+. Contracting clones, day 15 to 85, had balanced CD4/CD8, and later expanders favored CD4+.

A note on this clonotype: Its antigen is currently unknown.

This sequence joins TRBV4-3 and TRBJ1-2; D is ambiguous. The specimen sequenced was PBMCs or a T cell subset sorted from them (not recorded which). This clonotype was obtained from a man between 18 and 35 years old who had mild COVID-19 (a few samples of this study predate the infection). Cell type and time point are not known. The CDR3 coding sequence is TGCGCCAGCAGCCAAGGTAGTGCAAGGAAGACCTATGGCTACACCTTC. It is translated as CASSQGSARKTYGYTF.